The 20 T cell receptor beta chains in this list originate from one sample, sequenced in a study of OX40 agonist ivuxolimab in advanced cancers. The protocol was immunoSEQ multiplex PCR, while the TCRdb copy is restricted to in-frame clones and leaves out a portion. The sample comprises 70,000 to 95,000 clones, about 91% of which are singletons, and 0.45% to 0.6% rests with the top ten. Sequenced here: CD4+ or CD8+ T cells sorted from blood, sampled in a trial of the OX40 agonist ivuxolimab. The receptors come from an adult with an advanced solid tumor such as melanoma, head and neck, liver or kidney cancer.

V usage is TRBV25-1 and J usage is TRBJ2-2; TRBD2 might be the D (5 bases). CDR3 size: 13 residues. Per the germline V gene, CDR1 is MGHDK and CDR2 is SYGVNS. V was clipped by 1 base and J by 9 bases, with 9 bases between them. CDR3 in amino acids: CASSESPSRELFF. CDR3 DNA: TGTGCCAGCAGTGAATCCCCTAGCCGGGAGCTGTTTTTT.

The chain employs TRBV14 and TRBJ2-1; D may correspond to TRBD1 or TRBD2 (6 bases each). This CDR3 region has 13 residues. The germline gives CDR1 SGHDN, CDR2 FVKESK. V lost 2 bases to trimming and J lost 10 bases, with 12 bases between them. The CDR3 bases are TGTGCCAGCAGCCAACACCACGGGGGCGAGCAGTTCTTC. Encoded protein: CASSQHHGGEQFF.

This clone was recorded a few times. The chain links TRBV10-3 to TRBJ1-5; D is possibly TRBD1 (5 bases). Trimming shortened V by 6 bases and J by 2 bases, and 17 bases separated the two germline ends. Per germline, CDR1 ENHRY and CDR2 SYGVKD. This CDR3 is 16 amino acids long. The CDR3 bases are TGTGCCATCAGCGAGGGGACCACTGCTGGCAATCAGCCCCAGCATTTT. The encoded protein is CAISEGTTAGNQPQHF.

The chain combines TRBV5-5 with TRBJ1-5, with a tentative D call TRBD1 (6 bases). The CDR3 consists of 13 residues. The germline CDR1 and CDR2 sequences are SGHKS and YYEKEE (reference sequence). Trimming shortened V by 0 bases and J by 10 bases, and 11 bases separated the two germline ends. The CDR3 coding sequence is TGTGCCAGCAGCTTGGGTCAGGGGCGCCCCCAGCATTTT. Its protein product is CASSLGQGRPQHF.

The chain carries TRBV9 and TRBJ2-7; D is tentatively TRBD1 or TRBD2 (7 bases each). Germline V gene lookup returns CDR1 SGDLS and CDR2 YYNGEE. This CDR3 spans 13 amino acids. Trimming removed 4 bases at V and 2 bases at J, with 10 bases between. Here the CDR3 DNA reads TGTGCCAGCAGCAGCGGGACAGCCTACGAGCAGTACTTC. The encoded protein is CASSSGTAYEQYF.

This clone appeared a single time. Within the sample, other DNA sequences also encode this same CDR3. The CDR3 DNA follows: TGTGCCAGCAGCGTAGGTCTCGGAAACACCATATATTTT. This translates into CASSVGLGNTIYF. The V and J genes are TRBV9 and TRBJ1-3, with D hard to call. V was shortened by 0 bases and J by 4 bases, with 5 bases between the two germline ends. The CDR3 is 13 amino acids. CDR1 SGDLS and CDR2 YYNGEE come from the germline V gene.

This chain connects TRBV7-3 to TRBJ2-5, with D possibly matching TRBD2 (7 bases). Trimming took off 1 base at V and 9 bases at J, with 15 bases between the two ends. CDR3 length equals 14 residues. Germline V gives CDR1 SGHTA, CDR2 FQGTGA. The CDR3 DNA reads TGTGCCAGCAGCTTAAATGGCGGGGGCGCGGCCCAGTACTTC. Translated, it gives CASSLNGGGAAQYF.

This clone was recorded only once. The rearrangement links TRBV6-1 to TRBJ1-2, with TRBD1 as a possible D gene (5 bases). The CDR3 totals 14 residues. Germline-derived CDR1 and CDR2 are MNHNS and SASEGT. Between the trimmed V and J ends, which lost 1 base and 4 bases, there was a span of 10 bases. The CDR3: CASSEGDSGYGYTF. CDR3 coding DNA: TGTGCCAGCAGTGAAGGAGACAGCGGCTATGGCTACACCTTC.

The rearrangement links TRBV30 to TRBJ1-5; no reliable D call. The germline V and J ends were trimmed by 2 bases and 5 bases, with 13 bases remaining between them. Germline lookup yields CDR1 GTSNPN and CDR2 SVGIG (reference sequence). This CDR3 spans 14 amino acids. CDR3 coding DNA: TGTGCCTGGAGTTTGTCCGCCTACGATCAGCCCCAGCATTTT. Protein sequence: CAWSLSAYDQPQHF.

The rearrangement links TRBV9 to TRBJ2-2; possible D gene TRBD1, 6 bases. CDR3 size: 16 residues. Germline lookup yields CDR1 SGDLS and CDR2 YYNGEE. V dropped 6 bases and J dropped 4 bases, with 19 bases sitting between them. The CDR3 spells CASNRAQGLSTGELFF. The CDR3 DNA reads TGTGCCAGCAATCGTGCTCAGGGGCTATCCACCGGGGAGCTGTTTTTT.

The chain employs TRBV2 and TRBJ1-6; D ambiguous. Germline CDR1 reads SNHLY; CDR2 reads FYNNEI. The V and J ends lost 6 bases and 7 bases respectively, with 10 bases between them. The CDR3 runs 13 residues. CDR3 bases: TGTGCCAGCAGCCCCGAGGCAAATTCACCCCTCCACTTT. Translation: CASSPEANSPLHF.

CDR3 sequence reads: CASSFPSGSWNEQFF. Here the CDR3 DNA reads TGTGCCAGCAGCTTCCCCAGCGGGAGTTGGAATGAGCAGTTCTTC. The chain has TRBV5-6 and TRBJ2-1; 8 bases fit TRBD2. In germline, CDR1 is SGHDT, CDR2 YYEEEE. V was clipped by 2 bases and J by 7 bases; unmatched bases: 8. This CDR3 region has 15 residues.

The V call is TRBV15, the J call TRBJ1-6; D is possibly TRBD1 (6 bases). The length of the CDR3 is 14 residues. Trimming left V 4 bases short and J 9 bases short, with 13 bases between. Germline CDR1 reads LNHNV; CDR2 reads YYDKDF (reference sequence). As DNA, the CDR3 is TGTGCCACCAGCATATACAGGGAGGGTTCACCCCTCCACTTT. Protein sequence: CATSIYREGSPLHF.

This clone was observed a handful of times. Other DNA variants within this sample encode the same CDR3. V usage is TRBV18 and J usage is TRBJ2-7; D is ambiguous. Deletions cut 3 bases from V and 4 bases from J, with 7 bases between. This CDR3 contains 12 residues. Germline-derived CDR1 and CDR2 are KGHSH and LQKENI. The CDR3 loop reads CASSPTEYEQYF. The DNA of the CDR3 is TGTGCCAGCTCACCTACAGAGTACGAGCAGTACTTC.

This chain uses TRBV5-8 with TRBJ2-2; D ambiguous. Germline V gives CDR1 SGHTS, CDR2 YDEGEE. V was trimmed by 0 bases and J by 6 bases, leaving 9 bases between them. The CDR3 spans 14 residues. Here the CDR3 reads CASSLGVKPGELFF. DNA of the CDR3: TGTGCCAGCAGCTTGGGTGTCAAGCCCGGGGAGCTGTTTTTT.

J is TRBJ1-5 and V is TRBV6-5; a weak D match, TRBD1 (6 bases). The CDR3 has 14 residues. Per germline, CDR1 MNHEY and CDR2 SVGAGI. V lost 5 bases and J 5 bases, leaving 13 bases between the germline ends. The CDR3 is CASSLRDNYQPQHF. The DNA of the CDR3 is TGTGCCAGCAGTCTCCGGGACAATTATCAGCCCCAGCATTTT.

A word on this clone: Other nucleotide sequences from this sample produce the same CDR3. The chain is built from TRBV19 and TRBJ2-7, with D perhaps matching TRBD2 (6 bases). Trimming stripped 6 bases from V and 6 bases from J, with 12 bases between. CDR1 and CDR2 from the germline V gene are LNHDA and SQIVND (reference sequence). This CDR3 comprises 12 residues. As DNA, the CDR3 is TGTGCCAGTAGCACCTCCGGGGGCGAGCAGTACTTC. This translates into CASSTSGGEQYF.

This clone was counted once. The rearrangement uses TRBV6-5 and TRBJ2-7; D is ambiguous. The CDR3 sequence is 13 residues long. Trimming pared 3 bases from V and 2 bases from J, leaving 8 bases between. Germline assignment: CDR1 MNHEY and CDR2 SVGAGI. Here the CDR3 DNA reads TGTGCCAGCAGTTATGCCAACCCCTACGAGCAGTACTTC. It yields the protein CASSYANPYEQYF.

The chain couples TRBV7-9 to TRBJ1-2; D uncertain. The CDR3 spans 13 residues. Germline lookup yields CDR1 SEHNR and CDR2 FQNEAQ (reference sequence). V was trimmed by 5 bases and J by 6 bases, leaving 13 bases between them. DNA for the CDR3: TGTGCCAGCAGCCCCCGGGAAACGGATGGCTACACCTTC. Protein product: CASSPRETDGYTF.

The chain employs TRBV7-2 and TRBJ2-1; D is possibly TRBD2 (5 bases). Germline lookup yields CDR1 SGHTA and CDR2 FQGNSA. V was cut by 0 bases and J by 7 bases, with 10 bases left in between. CDR3 length: 14 residues. The DNA for the CDR3 is TGTGCCAGCAGCTTAGCGATAGCGAGGAATGAGCAGTTCTTC. It codes for CASSLAIARNEQFF.